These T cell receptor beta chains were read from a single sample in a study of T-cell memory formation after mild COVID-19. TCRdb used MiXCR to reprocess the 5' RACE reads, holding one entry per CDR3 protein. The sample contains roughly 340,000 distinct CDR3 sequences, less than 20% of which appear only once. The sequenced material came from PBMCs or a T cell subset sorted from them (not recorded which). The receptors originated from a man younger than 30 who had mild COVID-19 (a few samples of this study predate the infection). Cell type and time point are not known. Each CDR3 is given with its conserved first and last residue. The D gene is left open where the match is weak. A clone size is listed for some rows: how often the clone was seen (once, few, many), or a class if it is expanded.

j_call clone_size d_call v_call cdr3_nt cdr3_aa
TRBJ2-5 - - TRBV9 TGTGCCAGCAGCGTAGGGCAGTGGGGCAGCCAAGAGACCCAGTACTTC CASSVGQWGSQETQYF
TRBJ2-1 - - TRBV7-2 TGTGCCAGCAGCCACCTAGAAACGGGGATGGATCAGTTCTTC CASSHLETGMDQFF
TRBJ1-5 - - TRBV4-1 TGCGCCAGCAGCCAAGCTGACCTCGGGGGGGGTGGCAATCAGCCCCAGCATTTT CASSQADLGGGGNQPQHF
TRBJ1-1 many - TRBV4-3 TGCGCCAGCAGCCTAACCCTGGGATCCTCTGAAGCTTTCTTT CASSLTLGSSEAFF
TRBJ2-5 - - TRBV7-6 TGTGCCAGCAGCTTAGTAAATTGGGCAGAGACCCAGTACTTC CASSLVNWAETQYF
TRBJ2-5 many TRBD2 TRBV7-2 TGTGCCAGCAGCCTGGCTAGCGGAAGCCAAGAGACCCAGTACTTC CASSLASGSQETQYF
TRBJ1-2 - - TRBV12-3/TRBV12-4 TGTGCCAGCAGTTTAAATCTCCCGACAGCTGGCTACACCTTC CASSLNLPTAGYTF
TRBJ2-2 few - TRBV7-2 TGTGCCAGCAGGGTCCCGTTAACCGGGGAGCTGTTTTTT CASRVPLTGELFF
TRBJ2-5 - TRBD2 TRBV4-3 TGCGCCAGCAGCCAAGAAGGACTAGCGGGGGTAGAGACCCAGTACTTC CASSQEGLAGVETQYF
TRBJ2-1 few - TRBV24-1 TGTGCCACCAGTGATCCGACGGGGAATGAGCAGTTCTTC CATSDPTGNEQFF
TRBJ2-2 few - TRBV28 TGTGCCAGCAGTTTAGGGGGCCTTACCCACGGGGAGCTGTTTTTT CASSLGGLTHGELFF
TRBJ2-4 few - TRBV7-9 TGTGCCAGCAGCCACGGGGGTCCTCAGTACTTC CASSHGGPQYF
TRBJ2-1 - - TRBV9 TGTGCCAGCAGCGTGGTGGGCGGGAACTACAATGAGCAGTTCTTC CASSVVGGNYNEQFF
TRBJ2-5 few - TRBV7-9 TGTGCCAGCAGCCATGGGGGGCGGATCCAAGAGACCCAGTACTTC CASSHGGRIQETQYF
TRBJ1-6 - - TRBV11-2 TGTGCCAGCAGCTTAGTAGAGGGGAAGTCTTCACCCCTCCACTTT CASSLVEGKSSPLHF
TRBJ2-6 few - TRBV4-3 TGCGCCAGCAGCCAAGTCGGGGGCTCTGGGGCCAACGTCCTGACTTTC CASSQVGGSGANVLTF
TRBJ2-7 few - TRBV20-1 TGCAGTGCTAGAATTGAAAAGGGTCTCTCCTACGAGCAGTACTTC CSARIEKGLSYEQYF
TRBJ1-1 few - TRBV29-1 TGCAGCGCCGCTTCGGCGAACACTGAAGCTTTCTTT CSAASANTEAFF
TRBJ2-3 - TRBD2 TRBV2 TGTGCCAGCAGTGGACTAGCGGCTAGCACAGATACGCAGTATTTT CASSGLAASTDTQYF
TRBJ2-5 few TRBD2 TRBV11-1 TGTGCCAGCAGCTTAGGACTAGCGGGGGAAGAGACCCAGTACTTC CASSLGLAGEETQYF
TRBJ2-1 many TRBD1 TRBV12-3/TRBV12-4 TGTGCCAGCAGTTTTAGTCTCCAGGGGACAGCGCTTTACAATGAGCAGTTCTTC CASSFSLQGTALYNEQFF
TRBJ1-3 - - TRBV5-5 TGTGCCAGCAGCTTGACCCCCCGGACAACTCCGGGAAACACCATATATTTT CASSLTPRTTPGNTIYF
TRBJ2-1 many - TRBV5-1 TGCGCCAGCAGCTTGTCAGGCTCCTACAATGAGCAGTTCTTC CASSLSGSYNEQFF
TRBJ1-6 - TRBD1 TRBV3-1 TGTGCCAGCAGCCAACTTGACAGGGGGCTCGGGGCACCCCTCCACTTT CASSQLDRGLGAPLHF
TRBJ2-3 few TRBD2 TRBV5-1 TGCGCCAGCAGCCCACGCCAGCGGGGGGGCGGGGGAGATACGCAGTATTTT CASSPRQRGGGGDTQYF
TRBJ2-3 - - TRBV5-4 TGTGCCAGCAGCTTCGGCCCAGGCATGAATACGCAGTATTTT CASSFGPGMNTQYF
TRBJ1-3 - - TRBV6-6 TGTGCCAGCAGTTGGGCGGGGCACCTTAGCTCCTCTGGAAACACCATATATTTT CASSWAGHLSSSGNTIYF
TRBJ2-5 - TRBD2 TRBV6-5 TGTGCCAGCAAGCGGGGGGGCTGGGAGACCCAGTACTTC CASKRGGWETQYF
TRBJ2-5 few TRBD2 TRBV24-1 TGTGCCACCAGTGATCCGGGGGGGGCCGGGGAGACCCAGTACTTC CATSDPGGAGETQYF
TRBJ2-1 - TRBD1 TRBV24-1 TGTGCCACCGGGACAGGGGCAAGAGATGAGCAGTTCTTC CATGTGARDEQFF
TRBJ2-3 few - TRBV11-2 TGTGCCAGCAGCGCGACGCTTAGCGGCACAGATACGCAGTATTTT CASSATLSGTDTQYF
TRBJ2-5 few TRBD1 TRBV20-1 TGCAGTGCTCCCGGACAGGTCCAAGAGACCCAGTACTTC CSAPGQVQETQYF
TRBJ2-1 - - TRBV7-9 TGTGCCAGCCGGGGGTTAGGGGTCAATGAGCAGTTCTTC CASRGLGVNEQFF
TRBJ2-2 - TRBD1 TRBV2 TGTGCCAGCAGTGAAGGTCCCGCAGGGGGCGGCACCGGGGAGCTGTTTTTT CASSEGPAGGGTGELFF
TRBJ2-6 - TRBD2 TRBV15 TGTGCCACCAGCAGCCGGGGGGACTCTGGGGCCAACGTCCTGACTTTC CATSSRGDSGANVLTF
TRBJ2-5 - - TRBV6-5 TGTGCCAGCAGTTACTCACTGGCGGGGGAGACCCAGTACTTC CASSYSLAGETQYF
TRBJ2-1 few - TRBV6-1 TGTGCCAGCAGTACCGACAGGCTACGGTACAATGAGCAGTTCTTC CASSTDRLRYNEQFF
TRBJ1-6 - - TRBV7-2 TGTGCCAGCAGCTTATACGGGTCCCAGTTTTCACCCCTCCACTTT CASSLYGSQFSPLHF
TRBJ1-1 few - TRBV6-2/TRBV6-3 TGTGCCAGCAGTTACTCGACTCGGCTGAACACTGAAGCTTTCTTT CASSYSTRLNTEAFF
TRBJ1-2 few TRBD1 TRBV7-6 TGTGCCAGCAGCCCTAGGACAGGGTGGGATGGCTACACCTTC CASSPRTGWDGYTF
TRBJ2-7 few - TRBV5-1 TGCGCCAGCAGGCATTCAATAGTGGAGCGCGAGCAGTACTTC CASRHSIVEREQYF
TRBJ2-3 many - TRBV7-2 TGTGCCAGCAGCTTAACTCTGGCAGATACGCAGTATTTT CASSLTLADTQYF